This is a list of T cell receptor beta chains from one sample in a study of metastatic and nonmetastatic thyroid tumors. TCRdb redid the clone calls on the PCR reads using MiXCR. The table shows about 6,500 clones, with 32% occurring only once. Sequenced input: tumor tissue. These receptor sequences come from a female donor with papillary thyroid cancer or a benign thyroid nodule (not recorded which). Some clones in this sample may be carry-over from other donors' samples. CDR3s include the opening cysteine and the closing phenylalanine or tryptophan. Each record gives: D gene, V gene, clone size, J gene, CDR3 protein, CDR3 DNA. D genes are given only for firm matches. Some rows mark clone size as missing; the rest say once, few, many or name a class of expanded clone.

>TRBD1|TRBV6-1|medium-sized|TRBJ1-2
CASNHRGSGYTF
TGTGCCAGCAACCACAGGGGCTCCGGCTACACCTTC
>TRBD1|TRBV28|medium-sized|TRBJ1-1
CASNTDRGYMNTEAFF
TGTGCCAGCAATACGGACAGGGGATATATGAACACTGAAGCTTTCTTT
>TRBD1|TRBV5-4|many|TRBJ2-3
CASSFGTGAGDTQYF
TGTGCCAGCAGCTTTGGGACAGGGGCTGGAGATACGCAGTATTTT
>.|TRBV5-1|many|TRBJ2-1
CASSVAPPDNEQFF
TGCGCCAGCAGCGTAGCCCCGCCTGACAATGAGCAGTTCTTC
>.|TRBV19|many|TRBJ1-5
CASSIGQEGRQPQHF
TGTGCCAGTAGTATCGGCCAAGAAGGCCGGCAGCCCCAGCATTTT
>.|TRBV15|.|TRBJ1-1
CATSRDVGAHNTEAFF
TGTGCCACCAGCAGAGATGTGGGGGCTCATAACACTGAAGCTTTCTTT
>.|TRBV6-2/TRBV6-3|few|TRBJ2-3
CASSYGADTDTQYF
TGTGCCAGCAGTTACGGGGCGGACACAGATACGCAGTATTTT
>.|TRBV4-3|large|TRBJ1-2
CASSQYGSHGYTF
TGCGCCAGCAGCCAATATGGCAGCCACGGCTACACCTTC
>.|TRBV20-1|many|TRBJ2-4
CSARCGVIKNIQYF
TGCAGTGCTAGGTGCGGGGTAATCAAAAACATTCAGTACTTC
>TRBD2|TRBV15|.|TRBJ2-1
CATSRDTSGSQEQFF
TGTGCCACCAGCAGAGATACCAGCGGGAGTCAAGAGCAGTTCTTC
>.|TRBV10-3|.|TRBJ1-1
CATSSGGDMNTEPFF
TGTGCCACCAGTAGCGGTGGCGACATGAACACTGAACCTTTCTTT
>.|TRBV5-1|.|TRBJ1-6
CASRGPNSPLHF
TGCGCCAGCAGAGGGCCTAATTCACCCCTCCACTTT
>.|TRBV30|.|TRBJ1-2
CASTLDRRYGCTF
.
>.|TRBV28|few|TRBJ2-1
CASSLGGQFNEQFF
TGTGCCAGCAGTTTGGGGGGACAGTTCAATGAGCAGTTCTTC
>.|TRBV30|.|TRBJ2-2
CAWRGTENTGELFF
TGTGCCTGGAGAGGGACTGAGAACACCGGGGAGCTGTTTTTT
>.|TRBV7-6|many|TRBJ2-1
CASSLAGSGSYNEQFF
TGTGCCAGCAGCTTAGCGGGGAGTGGCTCCTACAATGAGCAGTTCTTC
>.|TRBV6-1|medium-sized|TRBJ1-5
CASSETSNQPQHF
TGTGCCAGCAGTGAGACAAGCAATCAGCCCCAGCATTTT
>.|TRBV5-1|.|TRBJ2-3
CASSLAWGHSTDTQYF
TGCGCCAGCAGCTTGGCCTGGGGCCACAGCACAGATACGCAGTATTTT
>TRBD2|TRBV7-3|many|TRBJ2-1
CASSSTPGLGNEQFF
TGTGCCAGCAGTTCCACTCCGGGACTAGGGAATGAGCAGTTCTTC
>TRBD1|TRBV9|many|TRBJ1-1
CASSVVTGGGTEAFF
TGTGCCAGCAGCGTAGTTACAGGGGGAGGCACTGAAGCTTTCTTT
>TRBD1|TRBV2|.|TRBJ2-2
CASNSGQGRTGELFF
TGTGCCAGCAATTCGGGACAGGGGAGGACCGGGGAGCTGTTTTTT
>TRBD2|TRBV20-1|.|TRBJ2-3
CSARAERGRTDTQYF
TGCAGTGCTAGAGCGGAGCGGGGGCGCACAGATACGCAGTATTTT
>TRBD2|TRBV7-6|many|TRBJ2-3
CASSWLAGRTDTQYF
TGTGCCAGCAGCTGGTTAGCGGGACGGACAGATACGCAGTATTTT
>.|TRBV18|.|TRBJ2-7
CASSPPSSYEQYF
TGTGCCAGCTCACCACCTAGCTCCTACGAGCAGTACTTC
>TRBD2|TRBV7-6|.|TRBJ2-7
CASSLGGTSGGREQYF
TGTGCCAGCAGCTTAGGAGGGACTAGCGGGGGCCGCGAGCAGTACTTC
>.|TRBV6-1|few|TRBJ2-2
CASSEGWELFF
TGTGCCAGCAGTGAAGGATGGGAGCTGTTTTTT
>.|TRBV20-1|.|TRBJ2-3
CSASDADTQYF
TGCAGTGCTTCGGACGCAGATACGCAGTATTTT
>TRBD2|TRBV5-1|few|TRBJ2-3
CASKKGGTSTDTQYF
TGCGCCAGCAAGAAGGGAGGGACCAGCACAGATACGCAGTATTTT
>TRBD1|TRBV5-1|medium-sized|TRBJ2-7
CASSWGDRGKYEQYF
TGCGCCAGCAGCTGGGGGGACAGGGGGAAGTACGAGCAGTACTTC
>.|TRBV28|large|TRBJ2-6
CASSLEWSGPTRANVLTF
TGTGCCAGCAGTTTAGAATGGAGCGGGCCAACTCGGGCCAACGTCCTGACTTTC
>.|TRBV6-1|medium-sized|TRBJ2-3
CASRLRGLSTDTQYF
TGTGCCAGCAGACTCAGGGGCCTGAGCACAGATACGCAGTATTTT
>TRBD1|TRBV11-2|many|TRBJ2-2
CASSLQGAVMSGELFF
TGTGCCAGCAGCTTACAGGGGGCGGTAATGTCCGGGGAGCTGTTTTTT
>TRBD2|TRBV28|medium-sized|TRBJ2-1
CASSGTSGRTNEQFF
TGTGCCAGCAGTGGGACTAGCGGGAGAACAAATGAGCAGTTCTTC
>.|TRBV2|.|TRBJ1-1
CASSTPDSRIMNTEAFF
TGTGCCAGCAGTACACCTGACAGCAGGATCATGAACACTGAAGCTTTCTTT
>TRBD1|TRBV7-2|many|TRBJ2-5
CASSLGRHRGEETQYF
TGTGCCAGCAGCTTAGGGAGGCACAGGGGGGAAGAGACCCAGTACTTC
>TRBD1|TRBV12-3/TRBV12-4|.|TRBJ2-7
CASSPGQGFYEQYF
TGTGCCAGCAGTCCGGGACAGGGGTTTTACGAGCAGTACTTC
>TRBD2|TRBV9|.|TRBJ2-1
CASSVGGGRAWSYNEQFF
TGTGCCAGCAGCGTAGGAGGCGGGAGGGCCTGGTCCTACAATGAGCAGTTCTTC
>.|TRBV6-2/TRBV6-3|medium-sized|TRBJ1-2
CASSFGRSYGYTF
TGTGCCAGCAGTTTTGGCAGGAGCTATGGCTACACCTTC
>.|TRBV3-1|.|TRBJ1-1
CASSPSGGEAFF
TGTGCCAGCAGCCCCTCGGGGGGTGAAGCTTTCTTT
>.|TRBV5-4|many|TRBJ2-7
CASSLAGLTYEQYF
TGTGCCAGCAGCTTGGCGGGTCTGACCTACGAGCAGTACTTC
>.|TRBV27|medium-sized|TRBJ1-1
CASSLSGGSTEAFF
TGTGCCAGCAGTTTATCGGGGGGGAGCACTGAAGCTTTCTTT
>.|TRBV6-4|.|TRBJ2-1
CASSAGTNNEQFF
TGTGCCAGCAGTGCCGGGACAAACAATGAGCAGTTCTTC
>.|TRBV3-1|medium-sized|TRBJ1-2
CASSLGQATYGYTF
TGTGCCAGCAGCCTCGGCCAGGCGACCTATGGCTACACCTTC
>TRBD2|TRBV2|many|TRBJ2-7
CASKSAGGPSKYEQYF
TGTGCCAGCAAGTCAGCGGGAGGGCCTAGCAAATACGAGCAGTACTTC
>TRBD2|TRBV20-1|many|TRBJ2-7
CSAQTAGGGSYEQYF
TGCAGTGCACAAACCGCGGGGGGGGGCTCCTACGAGCAGTACTTC
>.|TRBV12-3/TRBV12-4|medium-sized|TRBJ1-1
CASSFSLDTEAFF
TGTGCCAGCAGTTTTAGTCTGGACACTGAAGCTTTCTTT
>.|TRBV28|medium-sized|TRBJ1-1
CASSLTRFEAFF
TGTGCCAGCAGTCTGACCCGCTTCGAAGCTTTCTTT
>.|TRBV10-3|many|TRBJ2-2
CAISKDVTGELFF
TGTGCCATCAGCAAGGATGTCACCGGGGAGCTGTTTTTT
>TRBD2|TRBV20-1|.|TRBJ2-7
CSARDLLAASYEQYF
TGCAGTGCTAGAGACCTACTAGCGGCTTCCTACGAGCAGTACTTC
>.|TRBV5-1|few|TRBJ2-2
CASSLEIGNTGELFF
TGCGCCAGCAGCTTGGAAATCGGGAACACCGGGGAGCTGTTTTTT
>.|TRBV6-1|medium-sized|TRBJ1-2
CASSEYEGTNYGYTF
TGTGCCAGCAGTGAATACGAGGGAACCAACTATGGCTACACCTTC
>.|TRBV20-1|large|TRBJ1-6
CSASGENYSPLHF
TGCAGTGCTAGTGGAGAGAATTATTCACCCCTCCACTTT
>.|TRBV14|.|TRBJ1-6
CASSPRQAPNSPLHF
TGTGCCAGCAGCCCGAGACAGGCTCCTAATTCACCCCTCCACTTT
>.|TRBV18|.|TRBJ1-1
CASSPRDHNTEAFF
TGTGCCAGCTCACCACGCGACCACAACACTGAAGCTTTCTTT
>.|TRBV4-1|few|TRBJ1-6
CASSKANSPLDF
TGCGCCAGCAGCAAGGCTAATTCACCCCTCGACTTT